Listed below are T cell receptor beta chains from one sample, sequenced in a study of cytomegalovirus exposure and HLA in healthy donors. Generated by immunoSEQ multiplex PCR, the TCRdb table keeps only in-frame clones and is missing some. The top ten clones hold about 0.68% of a sample with more than 65,000 clones, 85% to 95% of them seen once. Sequencing used PBMCs. Every receptor here comes from a man aged 18 to 35 in good health and CMV-seronegative. Each CDR3 is given with its conserved first and last residue. The order of the fields is V gene, J gene, clone size, D gene, CDR3 DNA, CDR3 protein. A D gene is named only where the DNA matches it firmly. The size entry is marked missing in some rows and otherwise reads once, few, many or a size class.

V: TRBV6-6
J: TRBJ1-1
size: NA
D: NA
DNA: TGTGCCAGCAGTTACGGGACACAGAACACTGAAGCTTTCTTT
CDR3: CASSYGTQNTEAFF

V: TRBV28
J: TRBJ1-4
size: NA
D: NA
DNA: TGTGCCAGCAGTTCCTCCTCTCACTACCCGGGGGGTGGTGAAAAACTGTTTTTT
CDR3: CASSSSSHYPGGGEKLFF

V: TRBV6-6
J: TRBJ2-3
size: NA
D: TRBD2
DNA: TGTGCCAGCAGTTACGCGGCTAGCGGGGGTTTTTCGCAGTATTTT
CDR3: CASSYAASGGFSQYF

V: TRBV13
J: TRBJ1-1
size: NA
D: NA
DNA: TGTGCCAGCAGCTTCCGGGTCTTGAACACTGAAGCTTTCTTT
CDR3: CASSFRVLNTEAFF

V: TRBV6-5
J: TRBJ2-7
size: NA
D: NA
DNA: TGTGCCAGCAGTTACAAGACCGGGTTTGGATCCTACGAGCAGTACTTC
CDR3: CASSYKTGFGSYEQYF

V: TRBV7-9
J: TRBJ2-7
size: medium-sized
D: TRBD1
DNA: TGTGCCAGCAGCCTCTCCCCCACAGGGGGACACTACGAGCAGTACTTC
CDR3: CASSLSPTGGHYEQYF

V: TRBV30
J: TRBJ2-7
size: NA
D: TRBD1
DNA: TGTGCCTGGAGTGTACGGACAGGGTCCTACGAGCAGTACTTC
CDR3: CAWSVRTGSYEQYF

V: TRBV16
J: TRBJ2-7
size: NA
D: TRBD2
DNA: TGTGCCAGCAGCCAATCCGGGACTAAATCCTACGAGCAGTACTTC
CDR3: CASSQSGTKSYEQYF

V: TRBV18
J: TRBJ2-7
size: NA
D: NA
DNA: TGTGCCAGCTCACCCACGGGTGAAGAGCAGTACTTC
CDR3: CASSPTGEEQYF

V: TRBV5-4
J: TRBJ2-1
size: NA
D: TRBD2
DNA: TGTGCCAGCAGCCTCGGACTAGCGGGATTTAATGAGCAGTTCTTC
CDR3: CASSLGLAGFNEQFF

V: TRBV7-9
J: TRBJ1-2
size: NA
D: NA
DNA: TGTGCCAGCAACCCCGAGCGGGGGACCTGGACTAACTATGGCTACACCTTC
CDR3: CASNPERGTWTNYGYTF

V: TRBV6-5
J: TRBJ2-7
size: NA
D: TRBD1
DNA: TGTGCCAGCAGTTACGCGCAGGGGGTTACGGGGGAGCAGTACTTC
CDR3: CASSYAQGVTGEQYF

V: TRBV19
J: TRBJ1-5
size: NA
D: TRBD1
DNA: TGTGCCAGTAGTACAGACAGGGGGAGAGAGCCCCAGCATTTT
CDR3: CASSTDRGREPQHF

V: TRBV30
J: TRBJ1-2
size: few
D: NA
DNA: TGTGCCTGGAGTGTATCCACGGGAAGTGGCTACACCTTC
CDR3: CAWSVSTGSGYTF

V: TRBV19
J: TRBJ2-5
size: NA
D: TRBD2
DNA: TGTGCCAGTAGTATGGGACTAGCGGGAGGGGAGGAGACCCAGTACTTC
CDR3: CASSMGLAGGEETQYF

V: TRBV6-1
J: TRBJ1-1
size: NA
D: TRBD1
DNA: TGTGCCAGCGAAAGAGGGGGCGAAGGGACTGAAGCTTTCTTT
CDR3: CASERGGEGTEAFF

V: TRBV19
J: TRBJ2-7
size: NA
D: TRBD2
DNA: TGTGCCAGTTCATTAGCGGGAGCAGGCTACGAGCAGTACTTC
CDR3: CASSLAGAGYEQYF

V: TRBV6-1
J: TRBJ2-7
size: NA
D: NA
DNA: TGTGCCAGCAGTCGGGGGGCCGGAGCCTACGAGCAGTACTTC
CDR3: CASSRGAGAYEQYF

V: TRBV4-3
J: TRBJ1-4
size: NA
D: NA
DNA: TGCGCCAGCAGCCATCCAAAAACCCGGGAGAAACTGTTTTTT
CDR3: CASSHPKTREKLFF

V: TRBV7-9
J: TRBJ2-7
size: NA
D: TRBD2
DNA: TGTGCCAGCAGCTTAGGACTAGCGGGGTCCTACGAGCAGTACTTC
CDR3: CASSLGLAGSYEQYF

V: TRBV12-5
J: TRBJ2-1
size: once
D: TRBD1
DNA: TGTGCTAGTGGACCAGACAGGGGCCATATTTTTGACAATGAGCAGTTCTTC
CDR3: CASGPDRGHIFDNEQFF

V: TRBV5-5
J: TRBJ2-5
size: NA
D: NA
DNA: TGTGCCAGCAGCTTGTACAGTCAAGAGACCCAGTACTTC
CDR3: CASSLYSQETQYF

V: TRBV19
J: TRBJ2-1
size: NA
D: NA
DNA: TGTGCCAGTAGTATAGCGGACATCTCCTACAATGAGCAGTTCTTC
CDR3: CASSIADISYNEQFF

V: TRBV10-1
J: TRBJ2-2
size: NA
D: NA
DNA: TGCGCCAGCAGTGAGTCGATTGGAGGAGCGGATAACACCGGGGAGCTGTTTTTT
CDR3: CASSESIGGADNTGELFF

V: TRBV11-2
J: TRBJ2-5
size: NA
D: NA
DNA: TGTGCCAGCAGCTGGACTTCGGGGGAGACCCAGTACTTC
CDR3: CASSWTSGETQYF

V: TRBV27
J: TRBJ2-4
size: NA
D: NA
DNA: TGTGCCAGCAGTTTGCAGGGGTTGGACATTCAGTACTTC
CDR3: CASSLQGLDIQYF

V: TRBV19
J: TRBJ1-2
size: NA
D: NA
DNA: TGTGCCAGTAGTATAACTCCTAACTATGGCTACACCTTC
CDR3: CASSITPNYGYTF

V: TRBV5-1
J: TRBJ2-1
size: many
D: NA
DNA: TGCGCCAGCAGCTTGCCTAGCAATGAGCAGTTCTTC
CDR3: CASSLPSNEQFF